These T cell receptor beta chains were read from a single sample in a study of T cells in Graves' hyperthyroidism and ophthalmopathy. TCRdb re-called the multiplex PCR reads with MiXCR, one entry per CDR3 protein. The sample shows under 300,000 distinct CDR3 sequences, roughly an eighth of them seen only once. Sequenced material: blood. These receptors were collected from a middle-aged woman with Graves' hyperthyroidism. Both conserved end residues are part of each CDR3. Each record gives: J gene, V gene, clone size, D gene, CDR3 DNA, CDR3 protein. D genes are given only for firm matches. Not all rows give a size; the values are once, few, many and, for expanded clones, a class.

TRBJ2-2	TRBV6-2/TRBV6-3	many	-	TGTGCCAGCAGTTACTCGGATGTGGGCGGGGAGCTGTTTTTT	CASSYSDVGGELFF
TRBJ1-5	TRBV19	-	-	TGTGCCAGTAGTCCACAGGGTTTCAGAAGTGATCAGCCCCAGCATTTT	CASSPQGFRSDQPQHF
TRBJ2-3	TRBV28	-	TRBD1	TGTGCCAGCAGTTTTTCGCTAGGGGGCTGGCAGTATTTT	CASSFSLGGWQYF
TRBJ1-1	TRBV3-1	many	-	TGTGCCAGCAGCCAATTAAAGCGCACTGAAGCTTTCTTT	CASSQLKRTEAFF
TRBJ2-1	TRBV24-1	many	-	TGTGCCACCAGTGATTTGGTAAGGACCCGCATTAGCTCCTACAATGAGCAGTTCTTC	CATSDLVRTRISSYNEQFF
TRBJ2-7	TRBV6-5	-	TRBD2	TGTGCCAGCAGTTACTCGGGACTAGCGGGAGAGCAGTACTTC	CASSYSGLAGEQYF
TRBJ2-3	TRBV12-3/TRBV12-4	-	TRBD2	TGTGCCAGCAGTTTCGGGGGGACCAGGCGTTCGGATACGCAGTATTTT	CASSFGGTRRSDTQYF
TRBJ2-3	TRBV9	many	-	TGTGCCAGCAGCCCCCTCACACAGGCAGATACGCAGTATTTT	CASSPLTQADTQYF
TRBJ1-4	TRBV7-9	once	TRBD1	TGTGCCAGCAGCCCGACAGGGGTTCTTTTGGAAAAACTGTTTTTT	CASSPTGVLLEKLFF
TRBJ2-3	TRBV5-1	-	TRBD1	TGCGCCAGCACAGATCCAATCAGGGGGCTGGCAGATACGCAGTATTTT	CASTDPIRGLADTQYF
TRBJ2-2	TRBV11-2	many	-	TGTGCCAGCAGCTTAGGCCTATCCACCGGGGAGCTGTTTTTT	CASSLGLSTGELFF
TRBJ2-1	TRBV9	few	-	TGTGCCAGCAGCGTAGGCCCTCATGAGCAGTTCTTC	CASSVGPHEQFF
TRBJ1-5	TRBV5-1	-	-	TGCGCCAGCAGCTGGGACGGTAGCAATCAGCCCCAGCATTTT	CASSWDGSNQPQHF
TRBJ2-1	TRBV10-3	-	-	TGTGCCATCAGCCTAAGAGCGGGTCACTCCTACAATGAGCAGTTCTTC	CAISLRAGHSYNEQFF
TRBJ2-3	TRBV10-3	many	-	TGTGCCACCGCGGACTACACAGATACGCAGTATTTT	CATADYTDTQYF